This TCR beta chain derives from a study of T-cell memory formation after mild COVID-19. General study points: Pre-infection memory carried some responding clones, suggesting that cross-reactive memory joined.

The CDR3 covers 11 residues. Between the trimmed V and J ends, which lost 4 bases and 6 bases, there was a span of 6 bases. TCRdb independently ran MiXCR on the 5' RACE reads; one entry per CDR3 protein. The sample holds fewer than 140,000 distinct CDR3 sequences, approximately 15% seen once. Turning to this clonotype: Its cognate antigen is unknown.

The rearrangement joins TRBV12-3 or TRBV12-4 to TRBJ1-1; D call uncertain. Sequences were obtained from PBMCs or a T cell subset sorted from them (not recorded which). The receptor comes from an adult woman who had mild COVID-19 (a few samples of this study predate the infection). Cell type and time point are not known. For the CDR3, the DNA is TGTGCCAGCAGTTCGGGCCCTGAAGCTTTCTTT. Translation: CASSSGPEAFF.